Listed below are T cell receptor beta chains from one sample, sequenced in a study of cytomegalovirus exposure and HLA in healthy donors. TCRdb's copy holds only in-frame clones and misses some; the assay was immunoSEQ multiplex PCR. The table records 95,000 to 150,000 clones, under 85% of them present only once. Sequencing was carried out using PBMCs. Receptors originate from a human donor in good health. CDR3s include the opening cysteine and the closing phenylalanine or tryptophan. Fields, in order: V gene, J gene, D gene, clone size, CDR3 protein, CDR3 DNA. A D gene is named only where the DNA matches it firmly. Clone size, where shown, is once, few, many, or a class for clones that have expanded.

v_call: TRBV7-9; j_call: TRBJ2-6; d_call: TRBD1; clone_size: .; cdr3_aa: CTSRLQGSGANVLTF; cdr3_nt: TGTACCAGCAGATTACAGGGGTCTGGAGCCAACGTCCTGACTTTC
v_call: TRBV28; j_call: TRBJ1-1; d_call: .; clone_size: .; cdr3_aa: CASSLFRGNTEAFF; cdr3_nt: TGTGCCAGCAGTTTGTTTCGGGGGAACACTGAAGCTTTCTTT
v_call: TRBV11-3; j_call: TRBJ2-1; d_call: TRBD2; clone_size: .; cdr3_aa: CASSLDPLAGGLSSYNEQFF; cdr3_nt: TGTGCCAGCAGCTTAGATCCCCTAGCGGGAGGGCTCAGCTCCTACAATGAGCAGTTCTTC
v_call: TRBV7-7; j_call: TRBJ2-2; d_call: .; clone_size: .; cdr3_aa: CASSLGGAGELFF; cdr3_nt: TGTGCCAGCAGCTTAGGGGGGGCCGGGGAGCTGTTTTTT
v_call: TRBV19; j_call: TRBJ2-1; d_call: .; clone_size: .; cdr3_aa: CASSIREEQFF; cdr3_nt: TGTGCCAGTAGTATTCGGGAAGAGCAGTTCTTC
v_call: TRBV27; j_call: TRBJ1-1; d_call: .; clone_size: .; cdr3_aa: CASSLNGPNTEAFF; cdr3_nt: TGTGCCAGCAGTTTGAACGGTCCAAACACTGAAGCTTTCTTT
v_call: TRBV10-3; j_call: TRBJ1-5; d_call: TRBD1; clone_size: .; cdr3_aa: CAISESTGGLRVIQPQHF; cdr3_nt: TGTGCCATCAGTGAGTCAACAGGGGGCCTACGGGTTATCCAGCCCCAGCATTTT
v_call: TRBV2; j_call: TRBJ1-1; d_call: TRBD1; clone_size: .; cdr3_aa: CASGGQMNTEAFF; cdr3_nt: TGTGCCAGCGGGGGACAGATGAACACTGAAGCTTTCTTT
v_call: TRBV13; j_call: TRBJ1-2; d_call: .; clone_size: .; cdr3_aa: CASSLGGGNGYTF; cdr3_nt: TGTGCCAGCAGCTTAGGCGGGGGAAATGGCTACACCTTC
v_call: TRBV7-2; j_call: TRBJ2-7; d_call: TRBD2; clone_size: .; cdr3_aa: CASSLGREGSLEQYF; cdr3_nt: TGTGCCAGCAGCTTAGGGCGGGAGGGAAGTCTCGAGCAGTACTTC
v_call: TRBV13; j_call: TRBJ2-3; d_call: .; clone_size: .; cdr3_aa: CASSLRTSTDTQYF; cdr3_nt: TGTGCCAGCAGCCTGAGGACTAGCACAGATACGCAGTATTTT
v_call: TRBV2; j_call: TRBJ1-4; d_call: .; clone_size: .; cdr3_aa: CASSDVGAYEKLFF; cdr3_nt: TGTGCCAGCAGTGACGTAGGGGCGTATGAAAAACTGTTTTTT
v_call: TRBV29-1; j_call: TRBJ2-5; d_call: TRBD1; clone_size: .; cdr3_aa: CSVDATGTVGVGTQYF; cdr3_nt: TGCAGCGTTGACGCTACCGGGACAGTGGGGGTGGGGACCCAGTACTTC
v_call: TRBV5-1; j_call: TRBJ2-1; d_call: .; clone_size: .; cdr3_aa: CASSFRAGKITYNEQFF; cdr3_nt: TGCGCCAGCAGCTTCCGTGCAGGTAAAATCACCTACAATGAGCAGTTCTTC
v_call: TRBV2; j_call: TRBJ2-3; d_call: .; clone_size: .; cdr3_aa: CASRSRGHTDTQYF; cdr3_nt: TGTGCCAGCAGATCGCGGGGCCACACAGATACGCAGTATTTT
v_call: TRBV6-5; j_call: TRBJ2-3; d_call: TRBD1; clone_size: once; cdr3_aa: CASSYDGDRGTVTQYF; cdr3_nt: TGTGCCAGCAGTTACGATGGGGACAGGGGGACGGTTACGCAGTATTTT
v_call: TRBV6-5; j_call: TRBJ2-3; d_call: TRBD1; clone_size: few; cdr3_aa: CASSYSGQGIDTQYF; cdr3_nt: TGTGCCAGCAGTTACTCTGGACAGGGGATAGATACGCAGTATTTT
v_call: TRBV15; j_call: TRBJ2-7; d_call: TRBD1; clone_size: once; cdr3_aa: CATSGGQGASYEQYF; cdr3_nt: TGTGCCACCAGCGGAGGTCAGGGGGCCTCCTACGAGCAGTACTTC
v_call: TRBV10-3; j_call: TRBJ2-1; d_call: .; clone_size: .; cdr3_aa: CAISGGQGQFF; cdr3_nt: TGTGCCATCAGTGGGGGGCAAGGGCAGTTCTTC
v_call: TRBV4-1; j_call: TRBJ2-7; d_call: TRBD1; clone_size: .; cdr3_aa: CASSQTSPGQGGTSSYEQYF; cdr3_nt: TGCGCCAGCAGCCAAACCTCCCCGGGACAGGGAGGAACCTCCTCCTACGAGCAGTACTTC
v_call: TRBV7-9; j_call: TRBJ1-6; d_call: TRBD1; clone_size: few; cdr3_aa: CASSLSTGVWPLHF; cdr3_nt: TGTGCCAGCAGCTTAAGTACAGGGGTTTGGCCCCTCCACTTT
v_call: TRBV28; j_call: TRBJ2-3; d_call: TRBD1; clone_size: .; cdr3_aa: CASSTVGTGKPDTQYF; cdr3_nt: TGTGCCAGCAGTACAGTCGGGACAGGGAAGCCAGATACGCAGTATTTT
v_call: TRBV30; j_call: TRBJ2-7; d_call: TRBD2; clone_size: .; cdr3_aa: CAWSPGLAGYSYEQYF; cdr3_nt: TGTGCCTGGAGCCCGGGACTAGCGGGGTACTCCTACGAGCAGTACTTC
v_call: TRBV28; j_call: TRBJ2-1; d_call: TRBD2; clone_size: .; cdr3_aa: CASSPRGSGSIEQFF; cdr3_nt: TGTGCCAGCAGTCCCCGAGGTAGCGGGAGTATTGAGCAGTTCTTC
v_call: TRBV6-4; j_call: TRBJ2-3; d_call: .; clone_size: .; cdr3_aa: CASSHRETDTQYF; cdr3_nt: TGTGCCAGCAGTCATCGCGAAACAGATACGCAGTATTTT
v_call: TRBV5-1; j_call: TRBJ1-1; d_call: TRBD1; clone_size: .; cdr3_aa: CASSLGTGYTEAFF; cdr3_nt: TGCGCCAGCAGCTTGGGGACAGGGTACACTGAAGCTTTCTTT
v_call: TRBV19; j_call: TRBJ2-7; d_call: TRBD2; clone_size: .; cdr3_aa: CASRVAGGSYEQYF; cdr3_nt: TGTGCCAGTAGGGTAGCGGGAGGTTCTTACGAGCAGTACTTC